Shown below are 27 T cell receptor beta chains from a single sample sequenced in a study of response to subunit inactivated influenza vaccine. TCRdb re-derived calls from the RT-PCR reads in MiXCR, one entry per CDR3 protein. The sample has 400,000 to 650,000 distinct CDR3 sequences; roughly 7.9% are singletons. The starting material was PBMCs from blood, obtained approximately 25 months after vaccination. The receptor set was obtained from a man in his fifties or sixties who received an inactivated influenza vaccine.

The genes are TRBV29-1 and TRBJ2-5; TRBD1 matches at 9 bases. CDR3 size: 15 residues. Germline trimming cut 3 bases from V and 4 bases from J; bases unmatched to any gene: 9. Germline CDR1 reads SQVTM; CDR2 reads ANQGSEA. The CDR3 here is CSVEGTGGDLETQYF. The DNA for the CDR3 is TGCAGCGTTGAGGGAACAGGGGGCGATTTAGAGACCCAGTACTTC.

This clonotype was picked up many times. This CDR3 reads CASSQQQGPSGNTIYF. As DNA, the CDR3 is TGCGCCAGCAGCCAACAACAGGGTCCCTCTGGAAACACCATATATTTT. The chain is built from TRBV4-1 and TRBJ1-3; weak D call: TRBD1 (6 bases). V was trimmed by 2 bases and J by 0 bases, leaving 11 bases between them. This CDR3 region has 16 residues. CDR1 and CDR2 (germline): MGHRA, YSYEKL.

This clonotype was counted only a few times. This chain connects TRBV3-1 to TRBJ1-1; D not certain. Germline CDR1 reads LGHDT; CDR2 reads YNNKEL (reference sequence). V was trimmed by 0 bases and J by 9 bases, leaving 8 bases between them. The CDR3 runs to 12 residues. The CDR3 nucleotides are TGTGCCAGCAGCCAAGATGAGGTGAAAGCTTTCTTT. This sequence encodes CASSQDEVKAFF.

V and J are TRBV5-1 and TRBJ2-5; perhaps TRBD2 as D (6 bases). Germline CDR1 is SGHRS and CDR2 is YFSETQ. The CDR3 length is 14 residues. The V gene lost 4 bases and the J gene lost 3 bases, with 13 bases spanning the gap. The CDR3 sequence: CASSTGTVKETQYF. The DNA of the CDR3 is TGCGCCAGCAGCACCGGGACTGTGAAAGAGACCCAGTACTTC.

This chain joins TRBV7-2 and TRBJ2-7; 12 bases map to TRBD2. The length of the CDR3 is 15 residues. Unmatched junction bases numbered 7, after V lost 6 bases and J lost 4 bases. From germline, CDR1 is SGHTA and CDR2 FQGNSA. The CDR3 DNA reads as TGTGCCAGCAGTCGACTAGCGGGAGAAATGTACGAGCAGTACTTC. Its translation is CASSRLAGEMYEQYF. The full variable domain, completed using reference TRBV7-2 and TRBJ2-7, is GAGVSQSPSNKVTEKGKDVELRCDPISGHTALYWYRQSLGQGLEFLIYFQGNSAPDKSGLPSDRFSAERTGGSVSTLTIQRTQQEDSAVYLCASSRLAGEMYEQYFGPGTRLTVT.

This clonotype occurred many times. V and J are TRBV29-1 and TRBJ2-1; no clear D. The germline gives CDR1 SQVTM, CDR2 ANQGSEA. The CDR3 loop spans 14 amino acids. V was shortened by 4 bases and J by 1 base, with 11 bases between the two germline ends. The CDR3 DNA reads as TGCAGCGTTGTAGGCCAGCCTTCCTACAATGAGCAGTTCTTC. Translated, it gives CSVVGQPSYNEQFF.

This clonotype has more than one count but fewer than ten. The chain employs TRBV2 and TRBJ1-2, with D possibly matching TRBD1 (6 bases). The CDR3 length is 14 residues. The V gene's germline CDR1 is SNHLY and CDR2 FYNNEI. V was clipped by 7 bases and J by 5 bases, with 17 bases between them. CDR3: CASKETGPPYGYTF. DNA for the CDR3: TGTGCCAGCAAAGAGACAGGACCACCGTATGGCTACACCTTC.

In this sample, this clonotype turned up a few times. The chain has TRBV20-1 and TRBJ2-5; D perhaps matches TRBD2 (5 bases). The CDR3 contains 14 residues. The germline gives CDR1 DFQATT, CDR2 SNEGSKA (reference sequence). CDR3: CRGRGGLAEETQYF. The CDR3 DNA reads TGCAGAGGGAGAGGTGGGCTAGCCGAAGAGACCCAGTACTTC.

J is TRBJ1-6 and V is TRBV5-5; tentative D call: TRBD1 (6 bases). The CDR3 consists of 14 residues. Germline assignment: CDR1 SGHKS and CDR2 YYEKEE (reference sequence). V was clipped by 4 bases and J by 4 bases, with 9 bases between them. The CDR3 sequence: CASSDGTYNSPLHF. The CDR3 DNA reads as TGTGCCAGCAGCGACGGGACATATAATTCACCCCTCCACTTT.

This clonotype was recorded a few times. The CDR3 is CASSLPGDSYYYEQYF. The CDR3 DNA reads TGTGCCAGCAGTTTGCCCGGAGACAGCTATTACTACGAGCAGTACTTC. The rearrangement links TRBV28 to TRBJ2-7; the D gene is possibly TRBD1 (5 bases). The CDR3 loop spans 16 amino acids. Trimming removed 3 bases from V and 3 bases from J, with 18 bases in between. The V gene's germline CDR1 is MDHEN and CDR2 SYDVKM. Together with reference TRBV28 and TRBJ2-7, the CDR3 gives the full variable domain: DVKVTQSSRYLVKRTGEKVFLECVQDMDHENMFWYRQDPGLGLRLIYFSYDVKMKEKGDIPEGYSVSREKKERFSLILESASTNQTSMYLCASSLPGDSYYYEQYFGPGTRLTVT.

This clonotype has only a few counts. The chain's CDR3 is CASSLGSSGRTNTGELFF. For the CDR3, the DNA is TGTGCCAGCAGCTTAGGATCTAGCGGGAGGACCAACACCGGGGAGCTGTTTTTT. The rearrangement links TRBV7-6 to TRBJ2-2; TRBD2 matches at 11 bases. Germline trimming cut 1 base from V and 2 bases from J; bases unmatched to any gene: 6. This CDR3 is built from 18 residues. CDR1 SGHVS and CDR2 FNYEAQ come from the germline V gene.

This clonotype has ten or more counts. The chain is built from TRBV27 and TRBJ2-4; TRBD2 agrees at 9 bases. V gave up 5 bases and J gave up 3 bases; unmatched junction bases: 5. Germline CDR1 reads MNHEY; CDR2 reads SMNVEV (reference sequence). There are 15 residues in the CDR3. DNA for the CDR3: TGTGCCAGCAGTCCACGGACTAGCGTCAAAAACATTCAGTACTTC. This codes for CASSPRTSVKNIQYF.

The table lists this clonotype with many counts. The genes are TRBV5-5 and TRBJ1-1; 7 nucleotides line up with TRBD1. From germline, CDR1 is SGHKS and CDR2 YYEKEE (reference sequence). The CDR3 is 14 amino acids. The trim removed 4 bases at V and 5 bases at J, leaving 8 bases unmatched. The CDR3 DNA follows: TGTGCCAGCAGCCAACAGGGGAGACGGACTGAAGCTTTCTTT. Translation gives CASSQQGRRTEAFF. The full variable domain, rest sourced from reference TRBV5-5 and TRBJ1-1, is DAGVTQSPTHLIKTRGQQVTLRCSPISGHKSVSWYQQVLGQGPQFIFQYYEKEERGRGNFPDRFSARQFPNYSSELNVNALLLGDSALYLCASSQQGRRTEAFFGQGTRLTVV.

This clonotype was counted ten times or more. The chain recombines TRBV5-1 with TRBJ2-7, with 7 bases that match TRBD1. The germline V gene has CDR1 SGHRS and CDR2 YFSETQ. The CDR3 consists of 14 residues. J gave up 4 bases and V 4 bases, and 8 bases lay outside the gene matches. The CDR3 reads CASSATGSSYEQYF. The CDR3 nucleotides are TGCGCCAGCAGCGCGACAGGGTCGTCGTACGAGCAGTACTTC.

This clonotype was picked up a small number of times. The chain carries TRBV12-3 or TRBV12-4 and TRBJ2-2; 9 nucleotides match TRBD2. The V gene end was trimmed by 6 bases and the J gene end by 6 bases; junction bases not matched to a gene: 8. The CDR3 runs 15 residues. The chain's CDR3 is CASRSSGGPPGELFF. CDR3 sequence (DNA): TGTGCCAGCAGGAGCAGCGGGGGGCCCCCCGGGGAGCTGTTTTTT.

The chain has TRBV5-5 and TRBJ2-6; maybe TRBD1 (5 bases). Germline CDR1 and CDR2: SGHKS and YYEKEE (reference sequence). Trimming left V 5 bases short and J 1 base short, with 16 bases between. The CDR3 is 17 residues long. CDR3 sequence (DNA): TGTGCCAGCAGTGGGGCCGTTCTTCTTTCTGGGGCCAACGTCCTGACTTTC. Residues: CASSGAVLLSGANVLTF.

The chain combines TRBV7-2 with TRBJ2-1, with 9 positions matching TRBD1. V lost 3 bases, J lost 9 bases, and 9 bases stayed unmatched. This CDR3 is built from 15 residues. Germline CDR1 is SGHTA and CDR2 is FQGNSA. The CDR3 sequence is CASSLSRDRVFEQFF. As DNA, the CDR3 is TGTGCCAGCAGCTTGAGCCGGGACAGGGTATTTGAGCAGTTCTTC.

This clonotype was seen a handful of times. The chain couples TRBV5-1 to TRBJ2-5; D uncertain. The CDR3 is made up of 13 amino acids. V lost 0 bases and J 2 bases, leaving 5 bases between the germline ends. Germline V gene sequence: CDR1 SGHRS, CDR2 YFSETQ. CDR3 region: CASSLVDQETQYF. The CDR3 nucleotides are TGCGCCAGCAGCTTGGTAGATCAAGAGACCCAGTACTTC.

This clonotype has a count of ten or more. CDR3 in DNA: TGCAGTGCTAGAGGCAGAGTCTCCTACGAGCAGTACTTC. Protein: CSARGRVSYEQYF. This chain uses TRBV20-1 with TRBJ2-7, with D hard to call. CDR3 length: 13 amino acids. Germline V gene lookup returns CDR1 DFQATT and CDR2 SNEGSKA (reference sequence). V dropped 1 base and J dropped 0 bases, with 7 bases sitting between them.

This clonotype turned up a few times. This chain connects TRBV20-1 to TRBJ2-3; possibly TRBD1 for D (5 bases). The V gene's germline CDR1 is DFQATT and CDR2 SNEGSKA (reference sequence). Trimming pared 3 bases from V and 0 bases from J, leaving 13 bases between. The CDR3 consists of 15 residues. For the CDR3, the DNA is TGCAGTGCTAGTCCTTGGGGCTCTAGCACAGATACGCAGTATTTT. Protein product: CSASPWGSSTDTQYF.

The V gene is TRBV6-1, the J gene TRBJ2-3, with a possible D match to TRBD2 (6 bases). This CDR3 comprises 14 residues. Trimming pared 2 bases from V and 2 bases from J, leaving 8 bases between. Germline lookup yields CDR1 MNHNS and CDR2 SASEGT. The CDR3 DNA reads TGTGCCAGCAGTGAAACGGGAGCCACAGATACGCAGTATTTT. It translates to CASSETGATDTQYF.

V gene TRBV29-1 combines with J gene TRBJ1-2; D is uncertain. The CDR3 is 12 residues long. The germline CDR1 and CDR2 sequences are SQVTM and ANQGSEA. The V end lost 4 bases, the J end lost 6 bases, and 12 bases lay between the germline ends. CDR3 loop: CSVGDRINGYTF. The CDR3, as DNA: TGCAGCGTTGGAGATCGTATCAATGGCTACACCTTC.

This clonotype was counted a few times. J is TRBJ2-5 and V is TRBV28; D gene ambiguous. The CDR3 loop spans 16 amino acids. V was cut by 2 bases and J by 4 bases, with 17 bases left in between. Germline CDR1 MDHEN, CDR2 SYDVKM. The DNA for the CDR3 is TGTGCCAGCAGTTTAGGTTCGGGTCGCTATGGAGAGACCCAGTACTTC. Translation gives CASSLGSGRYGETQYF.

This clonotype showed up just a few times. V gene TRBV6-2 or TRBV6-3 combines with J gene TRBJ1-5; TRBD1 aligns across 10 bases. The V gene end was trimmed by 6 bases and the J gene end by 3 bases; junction bases not matched to a gene: 8. This CDR3 spans 16 amino acids. In germline, CDR1 is MNHEY, CDR2 SVGEGT. The CDR3 protein is CASRARDRGNNQPQHF. CDR3 DNA sequence: TGTGCCAGCAGGGCCCGGGACAGGGGAAACAATCAGCCCCAGCATTTT.

The rearrangement uses TRBV29-1 and TRBJ1-4, with D uncertain. The CDR3 spans 11 residues. V was clipped by 7 bases and J by 4 bases, with 7 bases between them. The germline gives CDR1 SQVTM, CDR2 ANQGSEA. CDR3 sequence reads: CSGQDNEKLFF. The CDR3, as DNA: TGCAGCGGGCAGGATAATGAAAAACTGTTTTTT.

This clonotype turned up a few times. The V and J genes are TRBV7-9 and TRBJ1-6; D is undetermined. V was trimmed by 2 bases and J by 8 bases, leaving 4 bases between them. CDR3 size: 12 residues. CDR1 and CDR2 from the germline V gene are SEHNR and FQNEAQ (reference sequence). CDR3 sequence: CASSLNHSPLHF. DNA of the CDR3: TGTGCCAGCAGCTTAAACCATTCACCCCTCCACTTT. The entire variable domain, with the rest obtained from reference TRBV7-9 and TRBJ1-6, is as follows: DTGVSQNPRHKITKRGQNVTFRCDPISEHNRLYWYRQTLGQGPEFLTYFQNEAQLEKSRLLSDRFSAERPKGSFSTLEIQRTEQGDSAMYLCASSLNHSPLHFGNGTRLTVT.

The chain employs TRBV20-1 and TRBJ2-1; 13 bases agree with TRBD2. V lost 3 bases, J lost 9 bases, and 2 bases stayed unmatched. CDR3 length equals 13 residues. Germline CDR1 DFQATT, CDR2 SNEGSKA (reference sequence). The CDR3 loop is CSARGTSGAEQFF. The CDR3 coding sequence is TGCAGTGCTAGGGGGACTAGCGGGGCTGAGCAGTTCTTC.